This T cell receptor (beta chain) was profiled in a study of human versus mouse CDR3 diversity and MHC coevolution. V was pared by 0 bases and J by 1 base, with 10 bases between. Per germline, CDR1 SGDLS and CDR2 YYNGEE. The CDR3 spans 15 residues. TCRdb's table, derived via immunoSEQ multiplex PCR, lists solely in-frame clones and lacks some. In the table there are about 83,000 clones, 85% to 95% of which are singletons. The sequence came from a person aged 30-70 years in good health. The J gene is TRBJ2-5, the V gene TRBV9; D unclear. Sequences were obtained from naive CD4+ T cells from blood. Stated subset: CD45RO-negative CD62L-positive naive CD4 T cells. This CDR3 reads CASSVGLMSQETQYF. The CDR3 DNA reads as TGTGCCAGCAGCGTAGGACTTATGAGCCAAGAGACCCAGTACTTC. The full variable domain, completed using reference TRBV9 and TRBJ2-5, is DSGVTQTPKHLITATGQRVTLRCSPRSGDLSVYWYQQSLDQGLQFLIQYYNGEERAKGNILERFSAQQFPDLHSELNLSSLELGDSALYFCASSVGLMSQETQYFGPGTRLLVL.